Listed below are T cell receptor beta chains from one sample, sequenced in a study of cytomegalovirus exposure and HLA in healthy donors. The assay was immunoSEQ multiplex PCR, and TCRdb's table has in-frame clones only and misses some. This sample has 120,000 to 150,000 clones, with 76% found just once. Specimen: PBMCs. The receptors shown here come from a young man in good health and CMV-seronegative. Both conserved end residues are part of each CDR3.

length	V	J	CDR3
15	TRBV29-1	TRBJ1-1	CSVEDERDTRMEAFF
15	TRBV10-3	TRBJ2-3	CAISETSGGADTQYF
14	TRBV6-1	TRBJ1-5	CASSRRGRDQPQHF
17	TRBV11-2	TRBJ2-7	CASTQYGGGRAGYEQYF
15	TRBV29-1	TRBJ1-2	CSVEPGRYYNYGYTF
12	TRBV6-1	TRBJ1-2	CASSQGTYGYTF
12	TRBV28	TRBJ2-7	CASSSNRGEQYF
19	TRBV6-1	TRBJ2-4	CASSEEGVVRRLAKNIQYF
15	TRBV5-1	TRBJ2-1	CASSLTSDSYNEQFF
16	TRBV5-8	TRBJ2-5	CASKGNLGTPQETQYF
14	TRBV7-2	TRBJ2-7	CASSSYRGTYEQYF
16	TRBV28	TRBJ2-5	CASTTNYLAANMIQYF
17	TRBV30	TRBJ1-2	CAWSSSKDSWLAYGYTF
16	TRBV9	TRBJ2-3	CASSPQGRVGTDTQYF
14	TRBV19	TRBJ2-5	CASSIYSGQNTQYF
14	TRBV6-5	TRBJ1-4	CASKRGSTNEKLFF
15	TRBV10-3	TRBJ1-4	CAISESTGWNEKLFF
16	TRBV7-6	TRBJ2-3	CASSSDASRRTDTQYF
15	TRBV27	TRBJ2-1	CASSRLAGGVNEQFF
13	TRBV2	TRBJ2-3	CASSAPDRGTQYF
17	TRBV7-9	TRBJ2-5	CASSPRGRGRAQETQYF
15	TRBV6-5	TRBJ2-7	CASSYSGGKVYEQYF
17	TRBV7-6	TRBJ2-6	CASSSLADSSGANVLTF
15	TRBV2	TRBJ2-7	CASSEQGQGMIQQYF
15	TRBV6-1	TRBJ1-6	CASTLPTGRNSPLHF
19	TRBV28	TRBJ2-1	CASSLGGALYFISYNEQFF
16	TRBV5-4	TRBJ2-1	CASSSLAGGPAGEQFF
13	TRBV7-3	TRBJ1-5	CASSLDTNQPQHF
12	TRBV2	TRBJ1-2	CASSELEYGYTF
15	TRBV6-6	TRBJ1-2	CASSTALIGGGGYTF
16	TRBV5-1	TRBJ2-7	CASSSYDRGDSYEQYF
14	TRBV18	TRBJ2-7	CASSPPGDYYEQYF
15	TRBV2	TRBJ2-5	CASSRSGGVIETQYF
14	TRBV5-1	NA	CASSLAGDSYEQYF
16	TRBV5-1	TRBJ2-1	CASSLVLAGGPHEQFF
16	TRBV11-1	TRBJ2-7	CASSFGSGRSSYEQYF
15	TRBV27	TRBJ2-2	CATSRDTLGTGELFF
15	TRBV2	TRBJ2-4	CASSEGAIAKNIQYF
13	TRBV28	TRBJ2-7	CASSTWDGGGQYF
18	TRBV12-5	TRBJ1-5	CASGLLKQAVDSNQPQHF
15	TRBV6-4	TRBJ1-6	CASSEGQGGHSPLHF
17	TRBV4-1	TRBJ2-1	CASSHPPGTSGYNEQFF
16	TRBV27	TRBJ2-7	CASSSPRSSGGYEQYF
11	TRBV29-1	TRBJ1-2	CSVERQDGYTF
15	TRBV5-1	TRBJ2-1	CASSYVSGSEYEQFF
16	TRBV4-2	TRBJ1-5	CASSQDPREVNPPQHF
15	TRBV19	TRBJ2-4	CASRKPGQGSNIQYF
16	TRBV7-6	TRBJ2-3	CASSSWSAGLMNTQYF
17	TRBV1	TRBJ2-3	CTSSQDISGGGSDTQYF
14	TRBV13	TRBJ1-1	CASTQGAGDTEAFF